This T cell receptor (beta chain) was documented in a study of blood T cell repertoires in COVID-19. Looking at the study overall: COVID-19 samples from acute and convalescent phases originated in the United States, Italy and Spain. The analysed material was cDNA or gDNA that came from T cells, B-cell-depleted T cells, or PBMCs.

Original data processing: Estimated nucleated cell counts came from reference gene primer amplification. TCRdb keeps only in-frame clones here, not all; method: immunoSEQ multiplex PCR. The DNA was the basis for D and trimming; V, J and clone size are from that table. Of 60,000 to 75,000 clones listed, around 86% are singletons. V lost 5 bases and J 10 bases, leaving 27 bases between the germline ends. The germline V gene has CDR1 SGHAT and CDR2 FQNNGV. The CDR3 extends over 17 amino acids. Sequenced material: peripheral blood. This sequence was found in a human donor in a cohort sampled during active COVID-19. V and J are TRBV11-2 and TRBJ2-4, with TRBD1 as a possible D gene (7 bases). The CDR3, as DNA: TGTGCCAGCAGCCCCTCCCTTCGGACAGGTCCGCGGGGTATTCAGTACTTC. It translates to CASSPSLRTGPRGIQYF.